The present entry profiles one T cell receptor (beta chain) with its context. Its antigen remains unidentified. Within one base of it there is no much larger clone, and no base qualities were kept. The CDR3 spans 11 residues, from the cysteine through the phenylalanine. Just the 33-base CDR3 DNA is kept, in frame starting at base 1. V is cut by 2 bases and J by 5 bases, and the space between the germline ends is 7 bases. Looking up the germline V gene (reference sequence) yields CDR1 GTSNPN and CDR2 SVGIG. These data belong to a study of CD8 T cells in Susac syndrome (dated by TCRdb to the late 2010s). Regarding the research as a whole: Whether CD8+ T cell activation and differentiation in Susac syndrome was antigen driven was tested using repertoire sequencing. CD8+ T cell repertoire clonality was compared between around eleven healthy donors, around 14 Susac syndrome patients and roughly 15 multiple sclerosis patients. What the study reported, not specific to this receptor: The study acknowledged that relatively few individuals were included in the TCR sequencing and HLA analysis.

Peripheral blood CD8+ and CD4+ T cells from healthy donors, Susac syndrome patients and multiple sclerosis patients were profiled by high-throughput TCR beta sequencing. Healthy donors were age- and sex-matched controls. CD8+ TEMRA cells were enriched by FACS, while bulk CD8+ and CD4+ T cells were purified by magnetic negative isolation. Blood was drawn into EDTA tubes, processed within 24 hours, and PBMCs were isolated by density gradient centrifugation. PBMCs intended for TCR sequencing were frozen in liquid nitrogen and were later thawed in a 37 degrees C water bath. The sorted or isolated CD4+, CD8+ and CD8+ TEMRA cells reached a purity of at least 90%. RNA was extracted with the RNeasy kit and roughly 0.45 to 1 ug was reverse transcribed using random hexamers. The immunoSEQ multiplex PCR assay, covering 54 Vbeta and 13 Jbeta segments, was used to amplify TCR beta CDR3 regions. To correct PCR amplification bias, a synthetic template baseline was used for both primer optimization and computational correction. The authors' pipeline ran thus. Reads were assigned to V, D and J genes according to IMGT and analyzed in immunoSEQ Analyzer, with only productive sequences retained. Clonality was calculated as one minus the Shannon entropy normalized by log2 of the number of productive unique sequences. Public and private clones were assessed among the 100 most prevalent clones of each patient and control. A clone was defined as Susac-specific if it was absent from the healthy and MS cohorts, from 1052 published viral clones and from other ImmuneACCESS disease sequences. TCRdb reran the public reads through fastp at Q25 and MiXCR, keeping productive beta chains. Rows with a matching CDR3 protein are joined into one entry that keeps the most common DNA and genes. The V and J calls were determined by TCRdb, not by the authors. Present in this sample are approximately 140,000 distinct CDR3 sequences, about 94% of which were seen just once. Over 0.25% of the sample is held by the ten biggest clonotypes.

This receptor was identified in a human donor in good health. The chain is made from TRBV30 and TRBJ2-7, and TRBD1 may be the D gene, going by 5 matching bases. The specimen sequenced was CD8+ T cells from PBMCs. The CDR3 protein is CAWSFRDEQYF. The DNA sequence reads TGTGCCTGGAGTTTCAGGGACGAGCAGTACTTC.